This TCR beta chain was documented in a study of shared clonotypes between healthy human individuals. The assay was immunoSEQ multiplex PCR, and TCRdb's table has in-frame clones only and misses some. The sample yields fewer than 1.6 million clones, approximately 98.5% seen once. The V gene lost 3 bases and the J gene lost 7 bases, with 16 bases spanning the gap. Germline V gives CDR1 SGHAT, CDR2 FQNNGV. The CDR3 has 14 amino acids. The J gene is TRBJ2-7, the V gene TRBV11-2; D gene unclear. Sample: naive CD4+ T cells sorted from blood. Documented subset: CD45RA+ positively selected. The receptor's source is a young man in good health. CDR3 sequence: CASSFISDGREQYF. The CDR3, as DNA: TGTGCCAGCAGCTTCATTTCGGACGGTCGGGAGCAGTACTTC.